The T cell receptor beta chain under discussion was sequenced for a study of T cell repertoires in cytomegalovirus infection (dated by TCRdb to between 2019 and 2020). Concerning the study at large: Recently identified HLA-C-restricted CMV epitopes, whose presentation resists viral immunomodulation, were targeted by peptide stimulations together with well-studied HLA-B-restricted epitopes. Donor HLA type was relevant to the analysis, because carriage of CMV infection together with the matching HLA type was indicated by public TCR beta signatures.

The treatment or condition label, read with the paper, signifies: in vitro stimulation with specific CMV peptide epitopes to enrich CMV-specific T cells. This clonotype has ten or more counts. It has no known antigen specificity. One base away there is no much larger clone; base qualities are not given. The CDR3 sequence holds 14 residues, the cysteine and phenylalanine included. Only the CDR3 region is kept as DNA, spanning 42 bases read in frame from base 1. The junction shows trimming of 3 bases on V and 2 bases on J, and the gene matches do not reach 1 base of it. The germline V gene sets CDR1 to SGHTA and CDR2 to FQGNSA. Data came from an Illumina HiSeq 1500. Using fastp trimming at Q25 and MiXCR clonotype assembly, TCRdb reanalyzed the public sequencing data and kept in-frame beta chains. Records with the same CDR3 protein are collapsed into one entry carrying the most frequent genes and DNA. The sample table records hundreds of thousands of distinct CDR3 sequences; around a third of these occur just once. Approximately 13% of the sample is held by the ten biggest clonotypes.

What the study reported, not specific to this receptor: The ex vivo response was dominated by HLA-C-restricted CMV-specific TCR beta clonotypes, and the single most frequent clonotype in two of eight donors was supplied by these HLA-C-restricted clonotypes. Carriers of CMV infection plus the relevant HLA type were discriminated by the cumulative frequency of public TCR beta family members in the study cohort and in an independent roughly 340-donor cohort.

The V gene is TRBV7-2 and the J gene is TRBJ2-7, and 10 junctional nucleotides match TRBD2. The input for sequencing was cultured CD8+ T cells from PBMCs, taken from culture after CMV antigen stimulation. This receptor was identified in a human donor in good health (CMV status not recorded). Some clones in this sample may be carry-over from other donors' samples. The DNA sequence is TGTGCCAGCAGCTTCGGGACTAGCGCCTACGAGCAGTACTTC. This yields the protein CASSFGTSAYEQYF.